This T cell receptor beta chain was profiled in a study of blood T cells in healthy people across ages. Findings and limits, study-wide: More naive CD4+ cells and higher diversity were found in long-lived than in aged donors. As naive T cell percentage varied, TCR beta diversity correlated strongly with it. The diversity estimates, figures obtained from one million T cells, were considered underestimates.

The use of a sample-barcoded 5' primer and a J-beta primer mix characterized a second PCR of roughly 7 to 11 cycles. TCRdb analysed the 5' RACE reads with MiXCR anew, one entry per CDR3 protein. The repertoire holds 790,000 or so distinct CDR3 sequences, with more than 35% as singletons. Total RNA was isolated from each sample in quantities of at least 5 micrograms. In the case of this clonotype: Its specificity is unknown.

The specimen was blood. The clonotype was recovered from a man older than 75 in good health.

The CDR3 DNA reads TGCAGTGCTAGAAAAACAGACAAATACGAGCAGTACTTC. Translation: CSARKTDKYEQYF. This chain uses TRBV20-1 with TRBJ2-4; D remains unclear. The assigned J gene may be wrong: the sequence end matches TRBJ2-7 better. CDR3 size: 13 residues. The V gene's germline CDR1 is DFQATT and CDR2 SNEGSKA (reference sequence).